The 31 T cell receptor beta chains below were found in one sample sequenced in a study of graft-versus-host responses after intestinal transplantation. TCRdb keeps only in-frame clones here, not all; method: immunoSEQ multiplex PCR. The sample carries roughly 62,000 clones, about 90% recorded once. The sample was PBMCs, taken less than 130 days after intestinal transplantation. These receptors all stem from a human patient who received an intestinal transplant, so some T cells may come from the graft donor.

The J gene is TRBJ1-1, the V gene TRBV2, with no clear D. The ends were cut back, 7 bases at V and 0 bases at J, with 12 bases in the middle. The CDR3 has 14 amino acids. Germline loops: CDR1 SNHLY, CDR2 FYNNEI. The chain's CDR3 is CASITPRVNTEAFF. In nucleotides, the CDR3 is TGTGCCAGCATTACTCCGCGGGTGAACACTGAAGCTTTCTTT.

A single count supports this clone. The gene calls are TRBV9 and TRBJ2-3; TRBD1 matches 11 bases. The CDR3 contains 16 residues. Per the germline V gene, CDR1 is SGDLS and CDR2 is YYNGEE. V shed 2 bases and J 3 bases; nucleotides not matched to a gene: 5. This CDR3 is CASSVAGTGGTDTQYF. In nucleotides, the CDR3 is TGTGCCAGCAGCGTGGCCGGGACAGGGGGAACAGATACGCAGTATTTT.

The sample holds one count of this clone. V and J are TRBV6-1 and TRBJ1-5; the match to TRBD1 covers 7 bases. V dropped 10 bases and J dropped 2; count of bases not matched to a gene: 5. Per germline, CDR1 MNHNS and CDR2 SASEGT. The CDR3 has 13 residues. As DNA, the CDR3 is TGTGCCACAGGAGGGGGCCGCAATCAGCCCCAGCATTTT. It yields the protein CATGGGRNQPQHF.

This chain joins TRBV11-1 and TRBJ2-1, with TRBD2 identical over 8 bases. CDR1 is SGHAT and CDR2 is FQDESV in the germline V gene (reference sequence). With V trimmed by 6 bases and J by 9 bases, 19 bases remained unmatched. The length of the CDR3 is 17 residues. This chain's CDR3 is CASSRIQSGGWSAEQFF. The CDR3 nucleotides are TGTGCCAGCAGTCGTATTCAGAGCGGGGGTTGGTCGGCTGAGCAGTTCTTC. Drawing the rest from reference TRBV11-1 and TRBJ2-1, the complete variable domain is EAEVAQSPRYKITEKSQAVAFWCDPISGHATLYWYRQILGQGPELLVQFQDESVVDDSQLPKDRFSAERLKGVDSTLKIQPAELGDSAMYLCASSRIQSGGWSAEQFFGPGTRLTVL.

J is TRBJ2-3 and V is TRBV7-6; weak D call: TRBD1 (6 bases). The germline V gene has CDR1 SGHVS and CDR2 FNYEAQ. V gave up 5 bases and J gave up 2 bases, with 20 bases separating them. CDR3 length: 17 residues. The CDR3 DNA sequence: TGTGCCAGCAGCAATCTAATGGGGACACCTTACACAGATACGCAGTATTTT. Translated: CASSNLMGTPYTDTQYF.

In DNA, the CDR3 is TGCAGCGCGAAGCCTAGCGGGAGTTGGGGGTCTTGGGGAGATACGCAGTATTTT. Translated, it gives CSAKPSGSWGSWGDTQYF. The chain employs TRBV29-1 and TRBJ2-3; 10 bases are a match to TRBD2. The germline V gene encodes CDR1 SQVTM and CDR2 ANQGSEA. J was trimmed by 5 bases and V by 7 bases; bases with no gene match: 21. The CDR3 has 18 residues.

V usage is TRBV14 and J usage is TRBJ2-5, with D tentatively TRBD1 (6 bases). The CDR3 has 13 amino acids. CDR1 is SGHDN, CDR2 FVKESK, per germline. With 6 bases removed from V and 5 bases from J, the gap between germline ends came to 13 bases. CDR3 residues: CASRSLQGETQYF. CDR3 DNA sequence: TGTGCCAGCAGAAGCCTTCAGGGGGAGACCCAGTACTTC.

This chain uses TRBV6-5 with TRBJ2-5, with TRBD1 matching over 7 bases. The CDR3 spans 13 residues. Germline V CDR1 and CDR2: MNHEY, SVGAGI. With 7 bases clipped from V and 3 bases from J, the junction kept 5 bases outside the gene matches. CDR3 sequence reads: CASTTTGEETQYF. Here the CDR3 DNA reads TGTGCCAGCACTACTACAGGGGAAGAGACCCAGTACTTC.

CDR3 nucleotides: TGTGCCAGCAGCCGGATTAGCACAGATACGCAGTATTTT. It translates to CASSRISTDTQYF. The J gene is TRBJ2-3, the V gene TRBV7-6, with D uncertain. This CDR3 spans 13 amino acids. CDR1 and CDR2 (germline): SGHVS, FNYEAQ. The ends were cut back, 5 bases at V and 0 bases at J, with 6 bases in the middle.

This clone was detected once. This rearrangement joins TRBV5-4 to TRBJ2-7; 14 bases fit TRBD2. Germline V gene sequence: CDR1 SGHNT, CDR2 YYREEE (reference sequence). This CDR3 has 15 residues. V gave up 10 bases and J gave up 0 bases; unmatched junction bases: 6. The chain's CDR3 is CAGGLAGDPSYEQYF. The CDR3 DNA reads TGTGCCGGGGGACTAGCGGGAGATCCCTCCTACGAGCAGTACTTC.

The rearrangement joins TRBV6-5 to TRBJ2-7; D possibly corresponds to TRBD2 (6 bases). Per the germline V gene, CDR1 is MNHEY and CDR2 is SVGAGI. CDR3 size: 15 residues. Trimming took off 5 bases at V and 6 bases at J, with 20 bases between the two ends. In DNA form, the CDR3 reads TGTGCCAGCAGTCCCCTTGGAGGGGCCCACTGCGAGCAGTACTTC. It encodes CASSPLGGAHCEQYF.

V usage is TRBV5-6 and J usage is TRBJ2-2; D gene unclear. Trimming removed 3 bases from V and 2 bases from J, with 8 bases in between. CDR3 length equals 14 residues. Germline V gene lookup returns CDR1 SGHDT and CDR2 YYEEEE. The CDR3, as DNA: TGTGCCAGCAGCTCATCCCCAAACACCGGGGAGCTGTTTTTT. It translates to CASSSSPNTGELFF.

The chain employs TRBV4-2 and TRBJ2-1; D may be TRBD2 (6 bases). Germline values: CDR1 LGHNA, CDR2 YNFKEQ. V dropped 2 bases and J dropped 5 bases, with 10 bases sitting between them. The CDR3 has 14 residues. This chain's CDR3 is CASSQRLENNEQFF. In DNA, the CDR3 is TGTGCCAGCAGCCAAAGACTAGAAAACAATGAGCAGTTCTTC.

J is TRBJ1-1 and V is TRBV5-1, with unresolved D. Germline CDR1 reads SGHRS; CDR2 reads YFSETQ. With 7 bases removed from V and 3 bases from J, the gap between germline ends came to 16 bases. CDR3 length equals 14 residues. The CDR3 loop reads CASAAGLGDTEAFF. The CDR3 coding sequence is TGCGCCAGCGCGGCAGGCCTTGGGGACACTGAAGCTTTCTTT.

This chain uses TRBV14 with TRBJ2-5; D is perhaps TRBD2 (6 bases). From germline, CDR1 is SGHDN and CDR2 FVKESK. This CDR3 spans 16 amino acids. V was pared by 4 bases and J by 5 bases, with 20 bases between. CDR3 DNA: TGTGCCAGCAGCCGCCGTGGGGGGATTGGATTGGAGACCCAGTACTTC. Translating gives CASSRRGGIGLETQYF.

The chain combines TRBV27 with TRBJ2-7; D gene unclear. This CDR3 is 13 amino acids long. V was cut by 2 bases and J by 4 bases, with 9 bases left in between. Germline V lookup: CDR1 MNHEY, CDR2 SMNVEV (reference sequence). The DNA of the CDR3 is TGTGCCAGCAGTTTAAGCATAAGGTACGAGCAGTACTTC. Protein product: CASSLSIRYEQYF.

The chain combines TRBV19 with TRBJ2-7, with D unresolved. From germline, CDR1 is LNHDA and CDR2 SQIVND (reference sequence). This CDR3 comprises 14 residues. Trimming left V 1 base short and J 4 bases short, with 11 bases between. The CDR3 nucleotides read TGTGCCAGTAGTATAGTAGGGTCGGCTTACGAGCAGTACTTC. Its translation: CASSIVGSAYEQYF.

V and J are TRBV9 and TRBJ2-3; D not certain. In germline, CDR1 is SGDLS, CDR2 YYNGEE. This CDR3 region has 12 residues. The V end lost 4 bases, the J end lost 8 bases, and 11 bases lay between the germline ends. This chain's CDR3 is CASSPTGGTQYF. CDR3 DNA: TGTGCCAGCAGCCCCACTGGCGGTACGCAGTATTTT.

The V and J genes are TRBV2 and TRBJ2-3; TRBD1 aligns across 8 bases. This CDR3 region has 14 residues. J lost 4 bases, V lost 3 bases, and 3 bases had no gene match. Germline assignment: CDR1 SNHLY and CDR2 FYNNEI. The CDR3 coding sequence is TGTGCCAGCAGTGAGCAGGGGGCGGCAGATACGCAGTATTTT. This sequence encodes CASSEQGAADTQYF. The entire variable domain, with the rest obtained from reference TRBV2 and TRBJ2-3, is as follows: EPEVTQTPSHQVTQMGQEVILRCVPISNHLYFYWYRQILGQKVEFLVSFYNNEISEKSEIFDDQFSVERPDGSNFTLKIRSTKLEDSAMYFCASSEQGAADTQYFGPGTRLTVL.

The rearrangement uses TRBV4-2 and TRBJ1-2; 7 bases map to TRBD1. Germline V lookup: CDR1 LGHNA, CDR2 YNFKEQ. V lost 0 bases, J lost 4 bases, and 11 bases stayed unmatched. CDR3 length: 17 residues. This chain's CDR3 is CASSQDLTGRFIYGYTF. The CDR3 DNA is TGTGCCAGCAGCCAAGATTTGACAGGGAGGTTCATCTATGGCTACACCTTC.

The chain employs TRBV5-1 and TRBJ1-3; tentative D call: TRBD1 (5 bases). Germline-derived CDR1 and CDR2 are SGHRS and YFSETQ. Trimming stripped 5 bases from V and 0 bases from J, with 15 bases between. This CDR3 contains 16 residues. CDR3 nucleotide sequence: TGCGCCAGCAGAATGGACATCGGATCCTCTGGAAACACCATATATTTT. Its translation is CASRMDIGSSGNTIYF.

This clone was seen a few times. The rearrangement uses TRBV10-3 and TRBJ1-2; 9 nucleotides align to TRBD1. Germline V gene lookup returns CDR1 ENHRY and CDR2 SYGVKD. The CDR3 has 14 amino acids. V lost 4 bases and J lost 2; bases outside the gene matches: 2. The CDR3 sequence: CAISGGTGNYGYTF. The CDR3 bases are TGTGCCATCAGTGGTGGGACAGGGAACTATGGCTACACCTTC.

This chain links TRBV6-1 with TRBJ2-7; no firm D call. Germline values: CDR1 MNHNS, CDR2 SASEGT. CDR3 size: 14 residues. Deletions cut 5 bases from V and 10 bases from J, with 21 bases between. The DNA of the CDR3 is TGTGCCAGCAGTCCCCAGACGGAGCTCCCTTTTCAGTACTTC. It encodes CASSPQTELPFQYF.

As for this clone: Distinct nucleotide sequences in the sample also encode this CDR3. J is TRBJ2-7 and V is TRBV5-4, with D uncertain. Germline-derived CDR1 and CDR2 are SGHNT and YYREEE (reference sequence). The CDR3 is 12 residues long. Trimming took off 4 bases at V and 1 base at J, with 6 bases between the two ends. The CDR3 region has the DNA TGTGCCAGCAGCCTGTTGTCCTACGAGCAGTACTTC. Its translation is CASSLLSYEQYF.

The chain is built from TRBV5-7 and TRBJ2-2; D uncertain. Being an ORF, TRBV5-7 has a function that is uncertain. The CDR3 extends over 14 amino acids. Trimming shortened V by 0 bases and J by 0 bases, and 3 bases separated the two germline ends. CDR3 DNA sequence: TGTGCCAGCAGCTTGGGAACGAACACCGGGGAGCTGTTTTTT. It encodes CASSLGTNTGELFF.

The chain has TRBV5-4 and TRBJ2-3; the D is unclear. CDR1 is SGHNT and CDR2 is YYREEE in the germline V gene (reference sequence). This CDR3 contains 15 residues. V was pared by 4 bases and J by 2 bases, with 14 bases between. Here the CDR3 reads CASSLVDQITDTQYF. The DNA of the CDR3 is TGTGCCAGCAGCCTTGTAGACCAAATCACAGATACGCAGTATTTT.

V usage is TRBV9 and J usage is TRBJ1-5, with D maybe TRBD1 (5 bases). The CDR3 contains 14 residues. Germline CDR1 and CDR2: SGDLS and YYNGEE. V dropped 2 bases and J dropped 6 bases, with 12 bases sitting between them. The CDR3 region is CASSVGGEVQPQHF. The DNA of the CDR3 is TGTGCCAGCAGCGTGGGGGGGGAAGTTCAGCCCCAGCATTTT.

The chain uses TRBV28 and TRBJ1-5; 7 positions match TRBD1. Germline V gives CDR1 MDHEN, CDR2 SYDVKM. CDR3 length: 14 residues. The trim removed 6 bases at V and 6 bases at J, leaving 8 bases unmatched. CDR3 sequence reads: CASRRNRGGQPQHF. CDR3 sequence (DNA): TGTGCCAGCAGAAGAAACAGGGGCGGTCAGCCCCAGCATTTT.

This chain joins TRBV5-4 and TRBJ2-1, with 12 bases aligning to TRBD2. Germline CDR1 reads SGHNT; CDR2 reads YYREEE (reference sequence). The CDR3 totals 18 residues. V shed 5 bases, J shed 0 bases, and the junction held 9 bases outside the gene matches. CDR3 protein: CASSPGLAGLISYNEQFF. The CDR3 bases are TGTGCCAGCAGTCCGGGACTAGCGGGCCTCATCTCCTACAATGAGCAGTTCTTC.

Only one count was recorded for this clone. The genes are TRBV2 and TRBJ2-7, with 9 positions matching TRBD1. The CDR3 length is 15 residues. Trimming removed 8 bases from V and 3 bases from J; junction bases left unmatched: 11. CDR1 SNHLY and CDR2 FYNNEI come from the germline V gene. The CDR3 sequence: CASLGTGKSLYEQYF. The CDR3 DNA is TGTGCCAGCCTTGGGACAGGGAAAAGTCTCTACGAGCAGTACTTC.

This chain connects TRBV9 to TRBJ2-1; TRBD2 matches 7 bases. V shed 2 bases and J 10 bases; nucleotides not matched to a gene: 9. The CDR3 is 14 residues long. Germline CDR1 is SGDLS and CDR2 is YYNGEE. The CDR3 sequence is CASSVGLAVGEQFF. DNA of the CDR3: TGTGCCAGCAGCGTCGGCCTAGCGGTCGGCGAGCAGTTCTTC.